This TCR beta chain originates from a study of blood T cell repertoires in COVID-19. A single count supports this clone. Only in-frame clones appear in the TCRdb table, and some are missing; sequencing was by immunoSEQ multiplex PCR. Of about 210,000 clones in the sample, around 80% were seen once. Germline V lookup: CDR1 MNHEY, CDR2 SVGAGI. Trimming left V 4 bases short and J 1 base short, with 5 bases between. CDR3 length: 14 residues. Source material: peripheral blood. The J gene is TRBJ1-6, the V gene TRBV6-5; D is unresolved. The TCR was taken from a woman at least 80 years old with COVID-19, enrolled during active disease. The CDR3 loop is CASSSRSYNSPLHF. The CDR3 DNA reads as TGTGCCAGCAGTTCGAGATCCTATAATTCACCCCTCCACTTT.